The 30 T cell receptor beta chains in this list originate from one sample, sequenced in a study of blood T cells in healthy people across ages. The use of a sample-barcoded 5' primer and a J-beta primer mix characterized a second PCR of about 6 to 12 cycles. TCRdb passed the 5' RACE reads through MiXCR, listing each CDR3 protein once. The table has around 650,000 distinct CDR3 sequences, 32% seen once. What was sequenced was blood. All receptors derive from a woman of 80 years or more in good health.

This clonotype was recorded many times. The rearrangement joins TRBV12-3 or TRBV12-4 to TRBJ1-2, with a weak D call TRBD1 (5 bases). This CDR3 region has 14 residues. The V gene lost 2 bases and the J gene lost 3 bases, with 10 bases spanning the gap. CDR3 DNA sequence: TGTGCCAGCAGTTTACCCGGGGCGGACTATGGCTACACCTTC. It codes for CASSLPGADYGYTF.

At least ten counts were recorded for this clonotype. A much larger clone lies a single base off, so this may be a read error. This chain connects TRBV7-9 to TRBJ2-3; D is unresolved. CDR3 length: 14 residues. Germline V gene data show CDR1 as SEHNR and CDR2 as FQNEAQ (reference sequence). Deletions cut 4 bases from V and 4 bases from J, with 12 bases between. The CDR3 here is CASSCQDASDTQYF. The DNA of the CDR3 is TGTGCCAGCAGCTGTCAGGACGCCTCAGATACGCAGTATTTT.

This clonotype was detected only once. The chain links TRBV9 to TRBJ2-1; 11 positions match TRBD2. The germline gives CDR1 SGDLS, CDR2 YYNGEE. J lost 13 bases, V lost 3 bases, and 15 bases had no gene match. This CDR3 is 16 amino acids long. The CDR3 DNA reads TGTGCCAGCAGCGCAGGGACTAGCGGTGGGCGTGAGACCCAGTTCTTC. Protein product: CASSAGTSGGRETQFF.

Details on this clonotype: A much larger clone lies a single base off, so this may be a read error. J is TRBJ1-5 and V is TRBV12-3 or TRBV12-4; the D is unclear. The CDR3 spans 15 residues. Between the trimmed V and J ends, which lost 6 bases and 2 bases, there was a span of 14 bases. The CDR3 nucleotides are TGTGCCAGCAGATTGGGCTCCGGGGGCAATCAGCCCCAGCATTTT. Protein: CASRLGSGGNQPQHF.

This clonotype was recorded a few times. The chain couples TRBV2 to TRBJ1-2, with D perhaps TRBD1 (5 bases). Germline CDR1 and CDR2: SNHLY and FYNNEI. The germline V and J ends were trimmed by 2 bases and 4 bases, with 8 bases remaining between them. This CDR3 is 13 amino acids long. The CDR3 DNA follows: TGTGCCAGCAGTGAACAGGGCACCTATGGCTACACCTTC. This encodes CASSEQGTYGYTF.

This clonotype has more than one count but fewer than ten. The rearrangement joins TRBV7-3 to TRBJ2-1, with D perhaps TRBD2 (5 bases). The V gene lost 6 bases and the J gene lost 2 bases, with 11 bases spanning the gap. This CDR3 comprises 14 residues. CDR1 SGHTA and CDR2 FQGTGA come from the germline V gene. The CDR3 sequence: CASSSPGTYNEQFF. The DNA of the CDR3 is TGTGCCAGCAGTTCTCCCGGGACCTACAATGAGCAGTTCTTC. Combining the CDR3 with reference TRBV7-3 and TRBJ2-1 gives the whole variable domain GAGVSQTPSNKVTEKGKYVELRCDPISGHTALYWYRQSLGQGPEFLIYFQGTGAADDSGLPNDRFFAVRPEGSVSTLKIQRTERGDSAVYLCASSSPGTYNEQFFGPGTRLTVL.

Worth noting for this clonotype: A much more abundant neighbour one base away suggests this may be a read error. CDR3 DNA sequence: TGTGCCAGCAGCTTAGCGGAATTACGTGGCTACACCTTC. Its translation is CASSLAELRGYTF. J is TRBJ1-2 and V is TRBV11-1; D remains unclear. Germline CDR1 reads SGHAT; CDR2 reads FQDESV (reference sequence). V was clipped by 0 bases and J by 7 bases, with 9 bases between them. CDR3 length: 13 residues. Full variable domain (missing parts from reference TRBV11-1 and TRBJ1-2): EAEVAQSPRYKITEKSQAVAFWCDPISGHATLYWYRQILGQGPELLVQFQDESVVDDSQLPKDRFSAERLKGVDSTLKIQPAELGDSAMYLCASSLAELRGYTFGSGTRLTVV.

The chain couples TRBV13 to TRBJ2-5, with 10 nucleotides matching TRBD1. In germline, CDR1 is PRHDT, CDR2 FYEKMQ (reference sequence). The CDR3 loop spans 15 amino acids. The trim removed 5 bases at V and 5 bases at J, leaving 8 bases unmatched. The CDR3 is CASSRRTGGEETQYF. CDR3 DNA: TGTGCCAGCAGCCGCCGGACAGGGGGTGAGGAGACCCAGTACTTC.

This clonotype was recorded many times. The rearrangement joins TRBV6-6 to TRBJ2-5; 7 nucleotides match TRBD1. V dropped 5 bases and J dropped 0; count of bases not matched to a gene: 12. The CDR3 sequence is 17 residues long. The germline V gene encodes CDR1 MNHNY and CDR2 SVGAGI (reference sequence). Here the CDR3 reads CASSATPTGKYQETQYF. DNA for the CDR3: TGTGCCAGCAGTGCCACTCCGACAGGGAAGTACCAAGAGACCCAGTACTTC.

This clonotype was picked up a small number of times. The rearrangement joins TRBV18 to TRBJ1-4, with a tentative D call TRBD1 (6 bases). V was shortened by 3 bases and J by 8 bases, with 16 bases between the two germline ends. The CDR3 length is 15 residues. In germline, CDR1 is KGHSH, CDR2 LQKENI. CDR3 nucleotides: TGTGCCAGCTCACCGACGACAGGAAGCCTAGAAAAACTGTTTTTT. Translating it yields CASSPTTGSLEKLFF.

This clonotype was recorded at least ten times. CDR3 bases: TGCGCCAGCAGCTTGGACAGTTCTAGAAATGAGCAGTTCTTC. Translating gives CASSLDSSRNEQFF. The chain combines TRBV5-1 with TRBJ2-1; no reliable D call. Trimming cost V 0 bases and J 7 bases, with 11 bases left between them. Germline CDR1 is SGHRS and CDR2 is YFSETQ. The CDR3 sequence is 14 residues long.

On this clonotype itself: A single base separates this from a much larger clone, so it may be a read error. V and J are TRBV29-1 and TRBJ2-5; possible D gene TRBD1, 6 bases. CDR3 length equals 11 residues. Germline-derived CDR1 and CDR2 are SQVTM and ANQGSEA. Trimming pared 4 bases from V and 11 bases from J, leaving 14 bases between. The CDR3 protein is CSVGGPYEQYF. Written as DNA, the CDR3 is TGCAGCGTTGGGGGGCCGTATGAGCAGTACTTC.

The chain couples TRBV5-4 to TRBJ2-7, with D tentatively TRBD1 (8 bases). Germline CDR1 is SGHNT and CDR2 is YYREEE (reference sequence). The CDR3 contains 17 residues. V was trimmed by 4 bases and J by 1 base, leaving 21 bases between them. The CDR3 reads CASSGSGQGGRSYEQYF. CDR3 coding DNA: TGTGCCAGCAGCGGATCAGGACAGGGAGGGAGGTCCTACGAGCAGTACTTC.

This clonotype occurred many times. This chain uses TRBV2 with TRBJ1-2, with D possibly being TRBD1 (6 bases). The germline V gene encodes CDR1 SNHLY and CDR2 FYNNEI. The V end was cut by 4 bases, the J end by 2 bases, with 14 bases between. This CDR3 comprises 15 residues. CDR3: CASSGGDIVNYGYTF. DNA for the CDR3: TGTGCCAGCAGTGGAGGGGACATAGTCAACTATGGCTACACCTTC.

This clonotype has only a few counts. Being one base from a much bigger clone, this may be a read error. The rearrangement joins TRBV20-1 to TRBJ1-2, with TRBD1 matching 7 bases. This CDR3 spans 14 amino acids. The J segment lost 4 bases and the V segment lost 3 bases, leaving 8 bases of the junction unmatched. CDR1 and CDR2 from the germline V gene are DFQATT and SNEGSKA (reference sequence). Written as DNA, the CDR3 is TGCAGTGCTAGGGATGACAGGGTTGGCTATGGCTACACCTTC. Translating it yields CSARDDRVGYGYTF.

In the case of this clonotype: A much more abundant neighbour one base away suggests this may be a read error. This chain uses TRBV2 with TRBJ2-1, with TRBD1 as a possible D gene (5 bases). The CDR3 spans 14 residues. The germline CDR1 and CDR2 sequences are SNHLY and FYNNEI. DNA for the CDR3: TGTACCAGCAGAGTCTTAGCAGGGTACAATGAGCAGTTCTTC. Encoded protein: CTSRVLAGYNEQFF.

Only a few counts were recorded for this clonotype. This chain joins TRBV6-1 and TRBJ2-2, with D perhaps matching TRBD1 or TRBD2 (5 bases each). V was cut by 3 bases and J by 7 bases, with 12 bases left in between. The CDR3 has 14 residues. Germline CDR1 MNHNS, CDR2 SASEGT. The CDR3 sequence: CASSERGVSGELFF. The DNA for the CDR3 is TGTGCCAGCAGTGAGAGAGGGGTGAGCGGGGAGCTGTTTTTT.

This clonotype has at least ten counts. The chain has TRBV20-1 and TRBJ2-7, with 10 positions matching TRBD2. The CDR3 is 18 residues long. The V gene's germline CDR1 is DFQATT and CDR2 SNEGSKA (reference sequence). The J segment lost 0 bases and the V segment lost 1 base, leaving 12 bases of the junction unmatched. The chain's CDR3 is CSARVLLASGGVSYEQYF. The CDR3 DNA sequence: TGCAGTGCTAGAGTCCTCCTGGCTAGCGGGGGCGTCTCCTACGAGCAGTACTTC.

This sequence joins TRBV2 and TRBJ1-1; D possibly corresponds to TRBD1 (5 bases). The CDR3 extends over 14 amino acids. V lost 7 bases and J 4 bases, leaving 16 bases between the germline ends. CDR1 is SNHLY, CDR2 FYNNEI, per germline. The CDR3 spells CASTAPRGGTEAFF. The CDR3 DNA sequence: TGTGCCAGCACCGCACCGCGGGGGGGCACTGAAGCTTTCTTT. The complete variable domain, with remaining parts taken from reference TRBV2 and TRBJ1-1, reads EPEVTQTPSHQVTQMGQEVILRCVPISNHLYFYWYRQILGQKVEFLVSFYNNEISEKSEIFDDQFSVERPDGSNFTLKIRSTKLEDSAMYFCASTAPRGGTEAFFGQGTRLTVV.

A remark on this clonotype: It may be a read error: a sequence one base away is much more abundant. The DNA for the CDR3 is TGTGCCACCAGCAGGGTCAGACTAGGCGCCAAGACCCAGTACTTC. As protein: CATSRVRLGAKTQYF. This sequence joins TRBV15 and TRBJ2-7, with a weak D call TRBD2 (6 bases). The better agreement between TRBJ2-5 and the DNA end casts doubt on the J call. Per germline, CDR1 LNHNV and CDR2 YYDKDF (reference sequence). CDR3 length equals 15 residues.

A few counts support this clonotype. The V gene is TRBV7-3, the J gene TRBJ2-2; TRBD2 agrees at 10 bases. The CDR3 runs 17 residues. Germline-derived CDR1 and CDR2 are SGHTA and FQGTGA. V lost 0 bases and J lost 11; bases outside the gene matches: 12. CDR3 nucleotide sequence: TGTGCCAGCAGCTTAACGAGGGCTAGCGGGGGCAAAGGAGAGCTGTTTTTT. This gives the protein CASSLTRASGGKGELFF.

In this sample, this clonotype turned up many times. The chain combines TRBV5-6 with TRBJ2-7; D ambiguous. Germline assignment: CDR1 SGHDT and CDR2 YYEEEE. Deletions cut 3 bases from V and 5 bases from J, with 6 bases between. This CDR3 is 11 amino acids long. CDR3 amino acids: CASSWEDEQYF. CDR3 DNA sequence: TGTGCCAGCAGCTGGGAAGACGAGCAGTACTTC.

A word on this clonotype: A much larger clone lies a single base off, so this may be a read error. This chain connects TRBV6-2 or TRBV6-3 to TRBJ2-1, with TRBD1 matching 10 bases. There are 15 residues in the CDR3. Germline trimming cut 6 bases from V and 5 bases from J; bases unmatched to any gene: 7. Germline-derived CDR1 and CDR2 are MNHEY and SVGEGT. This CDR3 is CASSCAGQGNNEQFF. For the CDR3, the DNA is TGTGCCAGCAGCTGCGCGGGACAGGGGAACAATGAGCAGTTCTTC.

This clonotype was found many times. A much larger clone lies one base from this, so it may be a read error. V is TRBV2 and J is TRBJ2-5, with D possibly being TRBD2 (6 bases). Per germline, CDR1 SNHLY and CDR2 FYNNEI. CDR3 size: 10 residues. The V and J ends lost 4 bases and 11 bases respectively, with 8 bases between them. The CDR3 loop is CASSGGEQYF. The CDR3 DNA reads TGTGCCAGCAGTGGGGGGGAGCAGTACTTC. Variable domain in full (rest from reference TRBV2 and TRBJ2-5): EPEVTQTPSHQVTQMGQEVILRCVPISNHLYFYWYRQILGQKVEFLVSFYNNEISEKSEIFDDQFSVERPDGSNFTLKIRSTKLEDSAMYFCASSGGEQYFGPGTRLLVL.

This clonotype was seen a handful of times. The rearrangement uses TRBV20-1 and TRBJ1-2; maybe TRBD1 (5 bases). The CDR3 extends over 14 amino acids. Per the germline V gene, CDR1 is DFQATT and CDR2 is SNEGSKA (reference sequence). Trimming took off 2 bases at V and 0 bases at J, with 10 bases between the two ends. CDR3: CSARRGATNYGYTF. CDR3 in DNA: TGCAGTGCTAGAAGGGGTGCCACTAACTATGGCTACACCTTC.

The chain joins TRBV28 to TRBJ1-5; D might be TRBD1 (6 bases). Germline CDR1 MDHEN, CDR2 SYDVKM. Deletions cut 5 bases from V and 0 bases from J, with 17 bases between. The CDR3 contains 17 residues. CDR3 sequence: CASSPPQSGASNQPQHF. CDR3 nucleotide sequence: TGTGCCAGCAGTCCCCCCCAGTCGGGGGCTAGCAATCAGCCCCAGCATTTT.

The chain employs TRBV19 and TRBJ2-3; 7 positions agree with TRBD1. V shed 6 bases and J 1 base; nucleotides not matched to a gene: 7. The germline V gene encodes CDR1 LNHDA and CDR2 SQIVND (reference sequence). The CDR3 extends over 15 amino acids. The chain's CDR3 is CASSPKGGRTDTQYF. In DNA form, the CDR3 reads TGTGCCAGTAGCCCGAAAGGGGGCCGCACAGATACGCAGTATTTT.

The V call is TRBV10-3, the J call TRBJ2-1, with 7 bases aligning to TRBD2. CDR3 length equals 13 residues. Germline trimming cut 3 bases from V and 8 bases from J; bases unmatched to any gene: 4. The germline V gene has CDR1 ENHRY and CDR2 SYGVKD. CDR3 DNA sequence: TGTGCCATCAGTGAATCGGGAGGATATGAGCAGTTCTTC. Translation: CAISESGGYEQFF.

The chain uses TRBV5-1 and TRBJ1-2; D call uncertain. This CDR3 region has 14 residues. The germline gives CDR1 SGHRS, CDR2 YFSETQ. Deletions cut 3 bases from V and 0 bases from J, with 9 bases between. The CDR3 DNA sequence: TGCGCCAGCAGCTGGGAACACCCTAACTATGGCTACACCTTC. As protein: CASSWEHPNYGYTF.

This clonotype has at least ten counts. The rearrangement links TRBV15 to TRBJ2-1; no clear D gene. Trimming took 0 bases from V and 4 from J, leaving 7 bases between them. Germline-derived CDR1 and CDR2 are LNHNV and YYDKDF (reference sequence). The length of the CDR3 is 14 residues. CDR3 region: CATSRDRVYNEQFF. CDR3 bases: TGTGCCACCAGCAGAGATAGGGTGTACAATGAGCAGTTCTTC.